This TCR beta chain was captured in a study of cytomegalovirus exposure and HLA in healthy donors. Study-wide results and caveats: V segments that were indistinguishable, TRBV6-2 and TRBV6-3 among them, were omitted from analysis. Specificity of a few CMV-associated chains for CMV antigens was verified in vitro. It was shown in a later analysis that HLA-associated TCR beta chains were more clonally expanded than other, equally common chains.

From germline, CDR1 is MNHNS and CDR2 SASEGT. The V and J ends lost 4 bases and 7 bases, in that order; junction bases with no gene match: 13. This CDR3 has 16 amino acids. For this clone: Its antigen is unknown.

Primers: 60 Vbeta forward and 13 Jbeta reverse. Repertoires were generated with immunoSEQ multiplex PCR, while TCRdb's copy carries only in-frame clones and drops some. There are over 100,000 clones in the sample; around 73% occur only once, and approximately 1.5% lies in the top ten. The chain has TRBV6-1 and TRBJ2-3; 8 positions agree with TRBD2. The source material was PBMCs. This TCR derives from a female donor in good health and CMV-seronegative. The CDR3 loop is CASSVAGGGAGNTQYF. CDR3 coding DNA: TGTGCCAGCAGTGTTGCGGGAGGTGGGGCAGGGAATACGCAGTATTTT.